Listed below are T cell receptor beta chains from one sample, sequenced in a study of T cells after posttransplantation cyclophosphamide. Assay used: immunoSEQ multiplex PCR; TCRdb lists only in-frame clones, some missing. The sample contains around 25,000 clones, none occurring once; roughly 6.6% lies in the top ten. Sequencing was performed on PBMCs. These receptors came from a woman aged 55-69 years in good health, CMV-negative, and a related stem cell transplant donor. Each CDR3 is given with its conserved first and last residue. Fields, in order: CDR3 length, clone size, J gene, V gene, D gene, CDR3 protein, CDR3 DNA. D genes are given only for firm matches. Size is stated as once, few, many or a size class.

>12|few|TRBJ1-1|TRBV28|-
CASNEAVTEAFF
TGTGCCAGCAACGAGGCTGTCACTGAAGCTTTCTTT
>19|many|TRBJ2-1|TRBV5-4|TRBD2
CASSPRGLAGGSSYNEQFF
TGTGCCAGCAGCCCTAGGGGGCTAGCGGGAGGCAGCTCCTACAATGAGCAGTTCTTC
>13|many|TRBJ1-6|TRBV6-5|-
CASSLGLNSPLHF
TGTGCCAGCAGCCTGGGCCTAAATTCACCCCTCCACTTT
>14|many|TRBJ2-1|TRBV9|-
CASSAGSGYNEQFF
TGTGCCAGCAGTGCAGGGTCTGGCTACAATGAGCAGTTCTTC
>15|many|TRBJ2-2|TRBV9|-
CASSVVQGNTGELFF
TGTGCCAGCAGCGTTGTACAGGGGAACACCGGGGAGCTGTTTTTT
>18|many|TRBJ2-7|TRBV6-1|TRBD2
CASSEASYGGGRFNEQYF
TGTGCCAGCAGTGAAGCGAGTTATGGAGGCGGGAGGTTCAACGAGCAGTACTTC
>14|many|TRBJ1-5|TRBV29-1|TRBD1
CSVRDRGLWQPQHF
TGCAGCGTCAGGGACAGGGGTCTCTGGCAGCCCCAGCATTTT
>15|few|TRBJ2-3|TRBV28|TRBD1
CASSPRGQGTDTQYF
TGTGCCAGCAGTCCGAGGGGACAGGGTACAGATACGCAGTATTTT
>15|many|TRBJ2-1|TRBV7-3|TRBD1
CASSPWTGAANEQFF
TGTGCCAGCAGCCCCTGGACAGGGGCCGCCAATGAGCAGTTCTTC
>14|many|TRBJ1-2|TRBV5-6|TRBD1
CASSWDRGGYGYTF
TGTGCCAGCAGCTGGGACAGGGGTGGCTATGGCTACACCTTC
>18|many|TRBJ2-3|TRBV7-9|TRBD1
CASSLTPAGTEVTDTQYF
TGTGCCAGCAGCCTAACCCCAGCCGGGACAGAAGTCACAGATACGCAGTATTTT
>14|many|TRBJ1-4|TRBV2|TRBD1
CASSWTGGVEKLFF
TGTGCCAGCAGTTGGACAGGGGGCGTTGAAAAACTGTTTTTT
>18|many|TRBJ1-5|TRBV19|TRBD1
CASSIPRSGQSFNQPQHF
TGTGCCAGTAGTATCCCGCGGTCGGGACAGAGTTTCAATCAGCCCCAGCATTTT
>13|many|TRBJ2-5|TRBV2|-
CASTTRSRGTQYF
TGTGCCAGCACGACAAGGTCCAGGGGGACCCAGTACTTC
>13|many|TRBJ1-1|TRBV19|TRBD1
CASSEQGNIEAFF
TGTGCCAGTAGTGAACAGGGGAACATTGAAGCTTTCTTT